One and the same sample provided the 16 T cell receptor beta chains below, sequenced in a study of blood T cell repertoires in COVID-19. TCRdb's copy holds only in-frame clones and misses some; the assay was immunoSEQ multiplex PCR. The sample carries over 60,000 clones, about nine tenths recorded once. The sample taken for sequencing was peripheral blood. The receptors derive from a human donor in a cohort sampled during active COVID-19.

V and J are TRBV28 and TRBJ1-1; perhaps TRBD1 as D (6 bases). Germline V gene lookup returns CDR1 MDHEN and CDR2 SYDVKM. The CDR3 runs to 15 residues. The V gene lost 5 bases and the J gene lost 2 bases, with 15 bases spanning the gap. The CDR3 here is CASSPIDRLNTEAFF. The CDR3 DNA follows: TGTGCCAGCAGTCCGATAGACAGGCTAAACACTGAAGCTTTCTTT.

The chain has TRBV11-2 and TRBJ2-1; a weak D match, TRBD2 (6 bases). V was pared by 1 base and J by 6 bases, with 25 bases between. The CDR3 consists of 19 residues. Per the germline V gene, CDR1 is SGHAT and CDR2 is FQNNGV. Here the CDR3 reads CASSLVSLARGGQTNEQFF. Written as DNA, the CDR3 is TGTGCCAGCAGCTTAGTATCGCTAGCGCGGGGAGGTCAGACCAATGAGCAGTTCTTC.

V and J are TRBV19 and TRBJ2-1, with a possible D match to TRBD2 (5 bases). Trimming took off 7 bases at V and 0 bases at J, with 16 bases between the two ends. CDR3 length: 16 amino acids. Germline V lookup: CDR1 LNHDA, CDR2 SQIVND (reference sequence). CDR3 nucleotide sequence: TGTGCCAGTACCTCTCGGGGTAGGAGCTCCTACAATGAGCAGTTCTTC. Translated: CASTSRGRSSYNEQFF.

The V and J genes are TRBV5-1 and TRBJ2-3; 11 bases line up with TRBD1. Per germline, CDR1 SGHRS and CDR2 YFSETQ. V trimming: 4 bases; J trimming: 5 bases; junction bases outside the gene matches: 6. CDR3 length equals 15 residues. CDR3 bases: TGCGCCAGCAGCCTCCACGGGACAGGGGGAGATACGCAGTATTTT. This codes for CASSLHGTGGDTQYF.

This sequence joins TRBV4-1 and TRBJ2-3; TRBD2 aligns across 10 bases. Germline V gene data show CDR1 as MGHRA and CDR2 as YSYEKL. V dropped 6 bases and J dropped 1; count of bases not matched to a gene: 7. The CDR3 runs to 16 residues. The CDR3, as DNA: TGCGCCAGCAGGAGCGGGGGGGCCGGCGGCACAGATACGCAGTATTTT. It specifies CASRSGGAGGTDTQYF.

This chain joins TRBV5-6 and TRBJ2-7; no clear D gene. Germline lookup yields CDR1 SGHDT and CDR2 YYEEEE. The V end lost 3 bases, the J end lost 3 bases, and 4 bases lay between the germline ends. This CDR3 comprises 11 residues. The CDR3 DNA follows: TGTGCCAGCAGCTCAGACTACGAGCAGTACTTC. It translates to CASSSDYEQYF.

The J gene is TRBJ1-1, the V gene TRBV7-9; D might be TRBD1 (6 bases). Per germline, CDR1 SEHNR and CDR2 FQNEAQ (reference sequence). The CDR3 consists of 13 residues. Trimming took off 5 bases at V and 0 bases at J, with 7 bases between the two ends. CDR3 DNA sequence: TGTGCCAGCAGCACAGGGATGAACACTGAAGCTTTCTTT. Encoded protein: CASSTGMNTEAFF.

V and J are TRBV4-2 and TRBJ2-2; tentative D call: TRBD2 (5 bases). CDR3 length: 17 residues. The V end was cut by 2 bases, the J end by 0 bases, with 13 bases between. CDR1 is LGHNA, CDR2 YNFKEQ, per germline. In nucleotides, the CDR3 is TGTGCCAGCAGCCAACCATTAGCGACCGCGAACACCGGGGAGCTGTTTTTT. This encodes CASSQPLATANTGELFF.

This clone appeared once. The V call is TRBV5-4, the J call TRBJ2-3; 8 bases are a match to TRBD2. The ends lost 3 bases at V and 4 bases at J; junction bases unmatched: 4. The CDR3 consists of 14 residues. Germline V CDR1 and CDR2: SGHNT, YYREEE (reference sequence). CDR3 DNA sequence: TGTGCCAGCAGCTCGACTAGCGTCCCAGATACGCAGTATTTT. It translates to CASSSTSVPDTQYF.

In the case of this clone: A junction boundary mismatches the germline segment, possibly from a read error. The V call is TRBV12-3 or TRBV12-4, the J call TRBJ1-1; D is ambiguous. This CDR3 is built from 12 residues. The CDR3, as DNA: TGTGCCAGCAGTTTACCCCTCCCTATTCGTCTCTTT. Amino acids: CASSLPLPIRLF.

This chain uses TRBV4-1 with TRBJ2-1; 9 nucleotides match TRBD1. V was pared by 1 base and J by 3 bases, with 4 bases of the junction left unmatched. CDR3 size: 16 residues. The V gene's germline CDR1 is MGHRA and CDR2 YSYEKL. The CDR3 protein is CASSQAWTGDYNEQFF. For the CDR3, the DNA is TGCGCCAGCAGCCAAGCCTGGACAGGGGACTACAATGAGCAGTTCTTC.

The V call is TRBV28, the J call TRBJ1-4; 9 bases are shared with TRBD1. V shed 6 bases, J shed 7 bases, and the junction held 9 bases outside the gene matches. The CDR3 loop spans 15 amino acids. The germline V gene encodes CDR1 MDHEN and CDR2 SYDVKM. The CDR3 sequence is CASSLTGQGGEKLFF. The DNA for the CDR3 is TGTGCCAGCAGCCTCACGGGACAGGGAGGTGAAAAACTGTTTTTT.

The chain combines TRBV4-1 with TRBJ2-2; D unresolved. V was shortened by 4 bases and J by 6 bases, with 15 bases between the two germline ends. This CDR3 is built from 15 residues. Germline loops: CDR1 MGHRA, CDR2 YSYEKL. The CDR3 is CASSLPTLSAGELFF. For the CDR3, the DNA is TGCGCCAGCAGCCTGCCTACGCTGTCGGCCGGGGAGCTGTTTTTT.

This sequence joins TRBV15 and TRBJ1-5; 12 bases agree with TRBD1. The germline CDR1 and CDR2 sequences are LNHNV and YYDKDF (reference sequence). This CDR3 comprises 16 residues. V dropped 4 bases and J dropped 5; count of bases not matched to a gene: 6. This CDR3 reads CATSTLGTGGDQPQHF. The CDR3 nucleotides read TGTGCCACCAGCACCCTTGGGACAGGGGGCGATCAGCCCCAGCATTTT.

The CDR3 spells CASSVKAGGRSDTQYF. The CDR3 DNA reads TGTGCCAGCAGCGTAAAGGCGGGGGGCCGTTCGGATACGCAGTATTTT. V usage is TRBV9 and J usage is TRBJ2-3; the match to TRBD2 covers 8 bases. This CDR3 is 16 amino acids long. V dropped 1 base and J dropped 6; count of bases not matched to a gene: 10. The germline gives CDR1 SGDLS, CDR2 YYNGEE.

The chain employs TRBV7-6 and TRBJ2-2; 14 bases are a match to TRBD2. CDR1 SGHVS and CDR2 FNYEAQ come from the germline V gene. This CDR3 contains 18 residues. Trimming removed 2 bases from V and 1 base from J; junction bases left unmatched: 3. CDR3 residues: CASSLLGTSGGNTGELFF. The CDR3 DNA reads TGTGCCAGCAGCTTATTAGGGACTAGCGGGGGGAACACCGGGGAGCTGTTTTTT.